The clone carrying this T cell receptor (beta chain) has at least ten counts. V shed 6 bases and J shed 3 bases, with 12 bases lying between them. Germline V gene lookup returns CDR1 MNHNS and CDR2 SASEGT. The CDR3 contains 14 residues. The sample is drawn from a study of regulatory T cells in long-lasting Graves disease. Investigators prepared the TCR beta libraries by applying iRepertoire HTBI primers and Arm-PCR of CDR3 regions. MiXCR, applied by TCRdb to the multiplex PCR reads, yields one record per CDR3 protein. The sample includes about 350,000 distinct CDR3 sequences, about 16% seen only once; the top ten take 20%. Indicated time point: newly diagnosed GD, antithyroid drugs for less than 3 months. The authors made the TCR library using RNA they extracted from PBMCs. These data also formed part of another study, on T cells in Graves' hyperthyroidism and ophthalmopathy. That study adds: Each diagnosis was grounded in clinical symptoms, serum thyroxine and TRAb, thyroid ultrasound, and orbital computed tomography. Blood held most thyroid clonotypes expanded above 0.001 frequency.

The clonotype was recovered from a young woman with Graves disease. The material was peripheral blood mononuclear cells (PBMCs), obtained at new diagnosis, from a patient treated with antithyroid drugs. The J gene is TRBJ1-5, the V gene TRBV6-1; possibly TRBD1 for D (5 bases). The CDR3 sequence: CASRGQGLNQPQHF. CDR3 nucleotides: TGTGCCAGCAGGGGCCAGGGCCTCAATCAGCCCCAGCATTTT.